The present entry profiles one T cell receptor beta chain with its context. Its antigen remains unknown. This entry comes from a study of T cell repertoires in cytomegalovirus infection. TCRdb analysed the reads with MiXCR anew, one entry per CDR3 protein. The data show about 220,000 distinct CDR3 sequences, with about 40% seen just once and around 64% held by the top ten. The TCR was taken from a human donor in good health (CMV status not recorded). Some clones in this sample may be carry-over from other donors' samples. Source: CD8+ T cells from cultured PBMCs, taken from culture after CMV antigen stimulation.

This CDR3 is CASSPGGAVYNEQFF. As DNA, the CDR3 is TGTGCCAGCAGCCCCGGGGGGGCCGTCTACAATGAGCAGTTCTTC. J is TRBJ2-1 and V is TRBV7-9, with TRBD2 identical over 8 bases. Germline loops: CDR1 SEHNR, CDR2 FQNEAQ (reference sequence). The CDR3 consists of 15 residues. J was trimmed by 3 bases and V by 5 bases; bases with no gene match: 6.